This is a list of T cell receptor beta chains from one sample in a study of vaccination effects on CD4 cells after COVID-19. Their recognized antigens are unknown. Sequencing used immunoSEQ multiplex PCR; TCRdb keeps in-frame clones, though not all of them. The profile shows about 79,000 clones, 74% of them singletons. Sequences were derived from CD4+ T cells from PBMCs cultured with HCoV-229E spike peptides, sampled before COVID-19 vaccination. The source of these receptors is a human donor who received a COVID-19 vaccine. The CDR3 runs from the conserved cysteine through the conserved F or W. A D gene is named only where the DNA matches it firmly. Size values are once, few and many counts, or a class for expanded clones, and some rows have none.

TRBV5-1	-	-	TRBJ2-3	CASSPNSHTDTQYF	TGCGCCAGCAGCCCAAACAGCCACACAGATACGCAGTATTTT
TRBV5-1	-	TRBD1	TRBJ1-2	CASSGGQDLLLGGYTF	TGCGCCAGCAGCGGCGGACAGGATCTATTGTTGGGTGGCTACACCTTC
TRBV11-2	-	TRBD1	TRBJ1-4	CASSPIGAGQGANEKLFF	TGTGCCAGCAGCCCGATAGGGGCGGGACAGGGGGCGAATGAAAAACTGTTTTTT
TRBV5-1	-	-	TRBJ1-5	CASSLDSSNQPQHF	TGCGCCAGCAGCTTGGACAGTAGCAATCAGCCCCAGCATTTT
TRBV14	-	-	TRBJ2-1	CASSLYNEQFF	TGTGCCAGCAGCCTATACAATGAGCAGTTCTTC
TRBV18	-	-	TRBJ1-2	CASSPTQEANYGYTF	TGTGCCAGCTCACCAACACAGGAAGCTAACTATGGCTACACCTTC
TRBV25-1	-	-	TRBJ2-2	CASSGVPAYTGELFF	TGTGCCAGCAGTGGGGTACCGGCCTACACCGGGGAGCTGTTTTTT
TRBV5-4	once	TRBD1	TRBJ2-5	CASSLATGETQYF	TGTGCCAGCAGCTTGGCGACAGGGGAGACCCAGTACTTC
TRBV5-4	-	-	TRBJ2-3	CASTSKQGSDTQYF	TGTGCCAGCACCAGTAAACAGGGTTCAGATACGCAGTATTTT
TRBV19	many	TRBD1	TRBJ1-5	CASTTKSLRQGPWGNQPQHF	TGTGCCAGTACTACCAAGTCCCTCCGACAGGGCCCTTGGGGCAATCAGCCCCAGCATTTT
TRBV5-1	-	-	TRBJ1-2	CASSSEGVIGYTF	TGCGCCAGCAGCTCGGAGGGGGTTATTGGCTACACCTTC
TRBV24-1	-	TRBD2	TRBJ2-1	CATSDRTSGGAIDEQFF	TGTGCCACCAGTGATCGGACTAGCGGGGGGGCCATCGATGAGCAGTTCTTC
TRBV19	-	-	TRBJ1-3	CASSMVTGNSGNTIYF	TGTGCCAGTAGTATGGTCACAGGAAACTCTGGAAACACCATATATTTT
TRBV7-2	-	-	TRBJ2-1	CASSFRGVYNEQFF	TGTGCCAGCAGCTTCCGCGGGGTCTACAATGAGCAGTTCTTC
TRBV5-1	-	-	TRBJ2-3	CASSSPEGTDTQYF	TGCGCCAGCAGCTCGCCAGAGGGAACAGATACGCAGTATTTT
TRBV5-8	-	-	TRBJ2-1	CASTLTGTSYNEQFF	TGTGCCAGCACCCTTACCGGGACATCCTACAATGAGCAGTTCTTC
TRBV6-2/TRBV6-3	few	-	TRBJ1-1	CASSKDTLVGTEAFF	TGTGCCAGCAGTAAGGACACCCTCGTGGGCACTGAAGCTTTCTTT
TRBV27	-	-	TRBJ1-5	CASSLRENQPQHF	TGTGCCAGCAGTTTAAGGGAGAATCAGCCCCAGCATTTT
TRBV18	-	-	TRBJ2-2	CASSQSEPTNTGELFF	TGTGCCAGCTCACAGTCGGAGCCCACGAACACCGGGGAGCTGTTTTTT
TRBV2	-	-	TRBJ1-6	CASSEEGWGVSPLHF	TGTGCCAGCAGTGAAGAGGGCTGGGGAGTATCACCCCTCCACTTT
TRBV18	-	TRBD2	TRBJ2-3	CASSPARTSGGTDTQYF	TGTGCCAGCTCACCGGCCCGGACTAGCGGGGGAACAGATACGCAGTATTTT
TRBV24-1	once	-	TRBJ1-1	CATSDSRLGNTEAFF	TGTGCCACCAGTGATTCACGGCTGGGAAACACTGAAGCTTTCTTT
TRBV27	-	-	TRBJ2-3	CASSLYSPGSTDTQYF	TGTGCCAGCAGTTTATATTCACCCGGTTCCACAGATACGCAGTATTTT
TRBV11-2	-	-	TRBJ2-1	CASSSTGGNEQFF	TGTGCCAGCAGCTCAACAGGAGGAAATGAGCAGTTCTTC
TRBV20-1	-	-	TRBJ2-3	CSASRKKAGTTSTDTQYF	TGCAGTGCTAGTAGGAAGAAGGCGGGAACCACTAGCACAGATACGCAGTATTTT
TRBV29-1	few	TRBD2	TRBJ2-1	CSVDNNRLAGGQREQFF	TGCAGCGTCGACAACAACCGACTAGCGGGGGGGCAGAGGGAGCAGTTCTTC
TRBV7-9	once	-	TRBJ1-5	CASSHRDGSNQPQHF	TGTGCCAGCAGCCACCGGGACGGGAGCAATCAGCCCCAGCATTTT
TRBV2	-	-	TRBJ1-2	CASRSGYTF	TGTGCCAGTAGGAGTGGCTACACCTTC
TRBV24-1	-	-	TRBJ1-4	CATSDAGQSNEKLFF	TGTGCCACCAGTGACGCAGGACAGAGTAATGAAAAACTGTTTTTT
TRBV25-1	-	TRBD1	TRBJ2-5	CASSDRDRVIETQYF	TGTGCCAGCAGTGATCGGGACAGGGTTATTGAGACCCAGTACTTC
TRBV2	-	-	TRBJ1-2	CASKQDYGYTF	TGTGCCAGCAAACAGGACTATGGCTACACCTTC
TRBV14	-	-	TRBJ1-4	CASSQDVGAREKLFF	TGTGCCAGCAGCCAAGATGTAGGGGCGCGTGAAAAACTGTTTTTT
TRBV5-1	-	-	TRBJ2-1	CASSLVGGPSSYNEQFF	TGCGCCAGCAGCTTGGTAGGGGGTCCGAGCTCCTACAATGAGCAGTTCTTC
TRBV6-4	-	-	TRBJ1-1	CASSSGTGEGTEAFF	TGTGCCAGCAGCTCAGGGACGGGGGAGGGCACTGAAGCTTTCTTT
TRBV24-1	-	TRBD1	TRBJ2-1	CATSEQGQAAYNEQFF	TGTGCCACCAGTGAACAGGGACAGGCAGCCTACAATGAGCAGTTCTTC
TRBV6-5	-	-	TRBJ1-4	CASSPVREEKLFF	TGTGCCAGCAGTCCCGTGAGGGAGGAAAAACTGTTTTTT
TRBV5-4	few	TRBD1	TRBJ1-1	CASSVNRGRTEAFF	TGTGCCAGCAGCGTGAACAGGGGGCGCACTGAAGCTTTCTTT
TRBV2	-	-	TRBJ1-6	CASEASPNSPLHF	TGTGCCAGCGAGGCCAGCCCGAATTCACCCCTCCACTTT
TRBV5-8	-	-	TRBJ2-5	CASSLLRQETQYF	TGTGCCAGCAGCTTGTTACGGCAAGAGACCCAGTACTTC
TRBV7-9	-	-	TRBJ1-6	CASSPGTNLPLHF	TGTGCCAGCAGCCCCGGGACAAACTTACCCCTCCACTTT
TRBV6-4	few	TRBD1	TRBJ2-2	CASSDSKDRVTGELFF	TGTGCCAGCAGTGACTCCAAGGACAGGGTCACCGGGGAGCTGTTTTTT
TRBV6-5	-	-	TRBJ2-6	CASTERGSGANVLTF	TGTGCCAGCACCGAGCGTGGCTCTGGGGCCAACGTCCTGACTTTC
TRBV18	-	TRBD2	TRBJ2-1	CASSPITSVREQFF	TGTGCCAGCTCACCAATTACTAGCGTCCGTGAGCAGTTCTTC
TRBV6-5	-	-	TRBJ1-5	CASSYGGIDQPQHF	TGTGCCAGCAGTTACGGGGGAATCGATCAGCCCCAGCATTTT
TRBV6-6	-	TRBD1	TRBJ2-3	CASRLGTGRDTQYF	TGTGCCAGCAGGCTGGGGACAGGGAGGGATACGCAGTATTTT
TRBV21-1	-	-	TRBJ2-4	CASSKFQGRAKNIQYF	TGTGCCAGCAGCAAATTTCAGGGGAGAGCCAAAAACATTCAGTACTTC
TRBV24-1	-	-	TRBJ1-2	CATSDTGHRGYTF	TGTGCCACCAGTGATACAGGGCATCGAGGCTACACCTTC
TRBV18	-	-	TRBJ1-1	CASSPTGQSNTEAFF	TGTGCCAGCTCACCAACCGGGCAATCGAACACTGAAGCTTTCTTT
TRBV6-2/TRBV6-3	few	-	TRBJ1-3	CASSSAGSGNTIYF	TGTGCCAGCAGTTCCGCTGGCTCTGGAAACACCATATATTTT
TRBV30	few	-	TRBJ1-3	CACAGGNTIYF	TGTGCCTGCGCGGGAGGAAACACCATATATTTT
TRBV20-1	-	-	TRBJ2-3	CSAASDTQYF	TGCAGTGCTGCCTCAGATACGCAGTATTTT